The sequence of this T cell receptor beta chain was determined in a study of cytomegalovirus exposure and HLA in healthy donors. In the study overall: Of fewer than 450 genotyped donors, roughly 86% clustered with self-reported Caucasian donors.

A remark on this clone: Its antigen is as yet unknown.

Germline assignment: CDR1 SEHNR and CDR2 FQNEAQ (reference sequence). The CDR3 loop spans 14 amino acids. V was pared by 5 bases and J by 4 bases, with 4 bases of the junction left unmatched. Donors likely had unrecorded immune exposures despite being nominally healthy when sampled. The PCR employed 60 Vbeta primers together with 13 Jbeta primers. Produced via immunoSEQ multiplex PCR; TCRdb's table is partial and in-frame only. The table records tens of thousands of clones, 70% to 80% of them present only once. Study-wide results and limits: TCR beta V segments were, for the most part, productive about 87% or about 30% of the time in an earlier analysis. The authors enumerated some 160 TCR beta chains as linked to cytomegalovirus.

The V gene is TRBV7-9, the J gene TRBJ1-2; 10 nucleotides line up with TRBD1. Material for sequencing was PBMCs. This TCR was recovered from a man aged 25-45 years in good health and CMV-seronegative. The CDR3 sequence is CASSRQGAGYGYTF. The CDR3 nucleotides read TGTGCCAGCAGCCGACAGGGGGCGGGCTATGGCTACACCTTC.